This record covers a single T cell receptor beta chain. What it recognizes is unknown. At one end the junction does not follow the germline gene, possibly because of a read error. This specimen belongs to a study of tumor-infiltrating lymphocytes in primary liver carcinoma. In the study overall: Surgical resection was used to treat these primary liver carcinoma patients.

The study's findings and limits: Significantly greater top-250-clone fractions characterized tumors relative to blood (p = 0.039).

Unsorted whole blood yielded the blood RNA, and germline DNA was also extracted. These patients lived with chronic HBV infection and had never been treated. Total RNA (roughly 540 ng) served as template for TCR beta cDNA synthesis primed by a constant-region primer. Three nested multiplex PCR rounds, a slightly modified ARM-PCR method, built the TCR beta libraries. TCRdb re-derived calls from the multiplex PCR reads in MiXCR, one entry per CDR3 protein. The sample lists hundreds of thousands of distinct CDR3 sequences, 50% to 60% occurring once. The receptor was isolated from a woman in her thirties with primary liver carcinoma and hepatitis B virus infection. Sequencing input: peripheral blood.

DNA for the CDR3: TGTCCCAGTAGTCAAGACATAGCGGGAGGGCGCGAGCAGTTCTTC. Amino acid sequence: CPSSQDIAGGREQFF. V gene TRBV11-2 combines with J gene TRBJ2-1, with TRBD2 matching over 11 bases. Germline V gene data show CDR1 as SGHAT and CDR2 as FQNNGV. The CDR3 totals 15 residues. Complete variable domain (other parts from reference TRBV11-2 and TRBJ2-1): EAGVAQSPRYKIIEKRQSVAFWCNPISGHATLYWYQQILGQGPKLLIQFQNNGVVDDSQLPKDRFSAERLKGVDSTLKIQPAKLEDSAVYLCPSSQDIAGGREQFFGPGTRLTVL.